This T cell receptor (beta chain) was observed in a study of monozygotic twins with inflammatory bowel disease. Study-wide findings and caveats: Concordance status among twins (concordant versus discordant) showed no link to repertoire similarity, possibly from limited power.

As regards this clonotype: What it binds is not known.

TCRdb re-called the 5' RACE reads; every CDR3 protein appears as one record, without DNA. Listed are about 210,000 distinct CDR3 sequences; around 7.6% falls within the top ten. This CDR3 spans 14 amino acids. The germline gives CDR1 SGHRS, CDR2 YFSETQ. This sequence joins TRBV5-1 and TRBJ1-1. Sequenced sample: blood. The TCR sequence derives from a human donor with ulcerative colitis or Crohn's disease, or a healthy co-twin of an affected twin (not recorded which). The CDR3 loop is CASSLWGSSTEAFF.